These 6 T cell receptor beta chains originate from one sample sequenced in a study of regulatory T cells in long-lasting Graves disease. Libraries of TCR beta came from iRepertoire HTBI primers plus Arm-PCR of CDR3 regions. TCRdb used MiXCR to reprocess the multiplex PCR reads, holding one entry per CDR3 protein. The sample holds 200,000 to 300,000 distinct CDR3 sequences, around 20% seen once. Described time point: newly diagnosed GD, antithyroid drugs for less than 3 months. There was RNA extracted from PBMCs, and the TCR library was made from it. Sequenced here: peripheral blood mononuclear cells (PBMCs), sampled at new diagnosis, from a patient treated with antithyroid drugs. The receptors here all came from a female donor with Graves disease.

This clonotype was seen many times. The V call is TRBV12-3 or TRBV12-4, the J call TRBJ1-2; D gene uncertain. V lost 3 bases, J lost 1 base, and 6 bases lay in between. The CDR3 extends over 13 amino acids. The CDR3 bases are TGTGCCAGCAGTTTTAGAGTTAACTATGGCTACACCTTC. Translated: CASSFRVNYGYTF.

This clonotype came up many times. The V and J genes are TRBV24-1 and TRBJ1-1; D not resolved. CDR1 is KGHDR, CDR2 SFDVKD, per germline. This CDR3 is built from 12 residues. Trimming cost V 4 bases and J 10 bases, with 12 bases left between them. The chain's CDR3 is CATSDPVRGAFF. CDR3 bases: TGTGCCACCAGTGACCCGGTCCGGGGAGCTTTCTTT.

A remark on this clonotype: A read error likely explains this, since a far larger clone differs by one base. This chain joins TRBV12-3 or TRBV12-4 and TRBJ2-5; a possible D gene is TRBD2 (6 bases). Trimming shortened V by 8 bases and J by 11 bases, and 24 bases separated the two germline ends. This CDR3 comprises 14 residues. CDR3 sequence: CASLHGSFNNEQYF. The CDR3 DNA is TGTGCCAGCCTACACGGGAGTTTTAACAATGAGCAGTACTTC.

This clonotype has a count of ten or more. The J gene is TRBJ2-7, the V gene TRBV20-1; 11 bases map to TRBD1. The J segment lost 3 bases and the V segment lost 6 bases, leaving 7 bases of the junction unmatched. The germline CDR1 and CDR2 sequences are DFQATT and SNEGSKA (reference sequence). This CDR3 is 14 amino acids long. CDR3 nucleotide sequence: TGCAGTGCAAGTGCCGGGACAGGGGGCTACGAGCAGTACTTC. This sequence encodes CSASAGTGGYEQYF.

About this clonotype: This likely came from a read error, as a far larger clone is one base away. The gene calls are TRBV5-4 and TRBJ2-1, with D unclear. Between the trimmed V and J ends, which lost 5 bases and 4 bases, there was a span of 13 bases. This CDR3 has 14 amino acids. The germline V gene has CDR1 SGHNT and CDR2 YYREEE (reference sequence). CDR3 amino acids: CASSAHGRYNEQFF. CDR3 nucleotide sequence: TGTGCCAGCAGTGCCCATGGCAGGTACAATGAGCAGTTCTTC. The full variable domain, its missing parts supplied by reference TRBV5-4 and TRBJ2-1, is ETGVTQSPTHLIKTRGQQVTLRCSSQSGHNTVSWYQQALGQGPQFIFQYYREEENGRGNFPPRFSGLQFPNYSSELNVNALELDDSALYLCASSAHGRYNEQFFGPGTRLTVL.

This clonotype was counted at least ten times. This rearrangement joins TRBV29-1 to TRBJ1-1; TRBD1 might be the D (6 bases). CDR3 length: 12 amino acids. The V end lost 5 bases, the J end lost 9 bases, and 16 bases lay between the germline ends. CDR1 is SQVTM, CDR2 ANQGSEA, per germline. CDR3 protein: CSVRGVGAQAFF. CDR3 bases: TGCAGCGTTCGAGGGGTGGGGGCCCAAGCTTTCTTT.